These T cell receptor beta chains were read from a single sample in a study of control samples from healthy donors and cancer patients. The repertoire was sequenced with immunoSEQ multiplex PCR; TCRdb's copy has only in-frame clones and lacks some. Found here are tens of thousands of clones, more than 75% of them singletons; the top ten hold around an eighth. Sequenced input: PBMCs. Receptors originate from a man aged 50-59 years with lung cancer. CDR3s include the opening cysteine and the closing phenylalanine or tryptophan. D genes are given only for firm matches. The size field is filled for only some rows; it gives once, few, many or a size class.

d_call: TRBD2; v_call: TRBV4-1; clone_size: NA; j_call: TRBJ2-2; cdr3_nt: TGCGCCAGCAGCCTGACTAGCGGGGGGGCGGGCGACACCGGGGAGCTGTTTTTT; cdr3_aa: CASSLTSGGAGDTGELFF
d_call: NA; v_call: TRBV5-4; clone_size: NA; j_call: TRBJ1-6; cdr3_nt: TGTGCCAGCAGCTTGGAAGGGGTGAATTCACCCCTCCACTTT; cdr3_aa: CASSLEGVNSPLHF
d_call: NA; v_call: TRBV12-3/TRBV12-4; clone_size: NA; j_call: TRBJ1-2; cdr3_nt: TGTGCCAGCAGTTTAGCGGGCTTCGGCTACACCTTC; cdr3_aa: CASSLAGFGYTF
d_call: TRBD1; v_call: TRBV19; clone_size: NA; j_call: TRBJ1-5; cdr3_nt: TGTGCCTCCAGGGGGCACCTTAGCAATCAGCCCCAGCATTTT; cdr3_aa: CASRGHLSNQPQHF
d_call: TRBD2; v_call: TRBV7-2; clone_size: NA; j_call: TRBJ2-3; cdr3_nt: TGTGCCAGCAGCATAGCGGGGTCAGATACGCAGTATTTT; cdr3_aa: CASSIAGSDTQYF
d_call: NA; v_call: TRBV27; clone_size: NA; j_call: TRBJ1-5; cdr3_nt: TGTGCCAGCAGATTGGGTTCGGGGCCACATCAGCCCCAGCATTTT; cdr3_aa: CASRLGSGPHQPQHF
d_call: NA; v_call: TRBV18; clone_size: NA; j_call: TRBJ2-6; cdr3_nt: TGTGCCAGCTCACCCAACTCGGACGTCTCTGGGGCCAACGTCCTGACTTTC; cdr3_aa: CASSPNSDVSGANVLTF
d_call: TRBD1; v_call: TRBV19; clone_size: NA; j_call: TRBJ2-7; cdr3_nt: TGTGCCAGTAGTATCACAGGGGGGTCCTACGAGCAGTACTTC; cdr3_aa: CASSITGGSYEQYF
d_call: NA; v_call: TRBV21-1; clone_size: NA; j_call: TRBJ1-6; cdr3_nt: TGTGCCAGCAGCAAATCGAGGGGCTCCTATAATTCACCCCTCCACTTT; cdr3_aa: CASSKSRGSYNSPLHF
d_call: TRBD1; v_call: TRBV20-1; clone_size: once; j_call: TRBJ2-1; cdr3_nt: TGCAGTGCTAGTGAGGGGGCGGCCAATGAGCAGTTCTTC; cdr3_aa: CSASEGAANEQFF
d_call: NA; v_call: TRBV11-2; clone_size: NA; j_call: TRBJ1-3; cdr3_nt: TGTGCCAGCAGCTTAGCGGGGATTGGAAACACCATATATTTT; cdr3_aa: CASSLAGIGNTIYF
d_call: TRBD1; v_call: TRBV6-4; clone_size: NA; j_call: TRBJ2-2; cdr3_nt: TGTGCCAGCAGTCCTTCGAGGGACAGGGCCCGGTTGAACACCGGGGAGCTGTTTTTT; cdr3_aa: CASSPSRDRARLNTGELFF
d_call: NA; v_call: TRBV6-1; clone_size: NA; j_call: TRBJ1-6; cdr3_nt: TGTGCCAGCAGTGAAAGAGACTCGGCCTATAATTCACCCCTCCACTTT; cdr3_aa: CASSERDSAYNSPLHF
d_call: NA; v_call: TRBV28; clone_size: NA; j_call: TRBJ2-1; cdr3_nt: TGTGCCAGCAGTACCGCCTTATTGGGGCGCGGTGATGAGCAGTTCTTC; cdr3_aa: CASSTALLGRGDEQFF
d_call: NA; v_call: TRBV6-2/TRBV6-3; clone_size: NA; j_call: TRBJ2-2; cdr3_nt: TGTGCCAGCAGTTACCACATCTCATCGGGGTCCGGGGAGCTGTTTTTT; cdr3_aa: CASSYHISSGSGELFF
d_call: NA; v_call: TRBV9; clone_size: NA; j_call: TRBJ1-4; cdr3_nt: TGTGCCAGCAGCGCCCCCCCGGACAGCACAACTAATGAAAAACTGTTTTTT; cdr3_aa: CASSAPPDSTTNEKLFF
d_call: NA; v_call: TRBV7-9; clone_size: NA; j_call: TRBJ1-2; cdr3_nt: TGTGCCAGCAGCTCGGGACATTGGTACCCAGACACCTTC; cdr3_aa: CASSSGHWYPDTF
d_call: NA; v_call: TRBV5-1; clone_size: NA; j_call: TRBJ2-5; cdr3_nt: TGCGCCAGCAGCTTATTAGGGCAGGGTGGAGAGACCCAGTACTTC; cdr3_aa: CASSLLGQGGETQYF
d_call: NA; v_call: TRBV19; clone_size: NA; j_call: TRBJ2-7; cdr3_nt: TGTGCCAGTAGTAAACAGGGCGAGGGGATCTACGAGCAGTACTTC; cdr3_aa: CASSKQGEGIYEQYF
d_call: NA; v_call: TRBV6-5; clone_size: NA; j_call: TRBJ1-1; cdr3_nt: TGTGCAGGCGAGGGACAGAACACTGAAGCTTTCTTT; cdr3_aa: CAGEGQNTEAFF
d_call: TRBD1; v_call: TRBV7-7; clone_size: NA; j_call: TRBJ2-1; cdr3_nt: TGTGCTAGCAGCTTAGGTGGGGCAGGGGGCTCCTACAATGAGCAGTTCTTC; cdr3_aa: CASSLGGAGGSYNEQFF
d_call: NA; v_call: TRBV7-9; clone_size: NA; j_call: TRBJ2-3; cdr3_nt: TGTGCCAGCAGCTTATCCGAGACGAATACGCAGTATTTT; cdr3_aa: CASSLSETNTQYF
d_call: TRBD2; v_call: TRBV5-8; clone_size: NA; j_call: TRBJ2-1; cdr3_nt: TGTGCCAGCAGCTTCGGTGGGTCTAGCGGAAGATATGAGCAGTTCTTC; cdr3_aa: CASSFGGSSGRYEQFF
d_call: NA; v_call: TRBV11-3; clone_size: NA; j_call: TRBJ2-7; cdr3_nt: TGTGCCAGCAGCTTAGAGGGGAACGAGCAGTACTTC; cdr3_aa: CASSLEGNEQYF
d_call: NA; v_call: TRBV7-9; clone_size: NA; j_call: TRBJ2-7; cdr3_nt: TGTGCCAGCAGCCCCTCCGGACCGTACTACGAGCAGTACTTC; cdr3_aa: CASSPSGPYYEQYF
d_call: NA; v_call: TRBV25-1; clone_size: NA; j_call: TRBJ2-3; cdr3_nt: TGTGCCAGCAGTGAAAACCGAGAGAAGGGGGGCAAAGATACGCAGTATTTT; cdr3_aa: CASSENREKGGKDTQYF
d_call: NA; v_call: TRBV6-5; clone_size: few; j_call: TRBJ1-5; cdr3_nt: TGTGCCAGCAGTTACGGTTGGGACACTCAGCCCCAGCATTTT; cdr3_aa: CASSYGWDTQPQHF
d_call: NA; v_call: TRBV12-5; clone_size: NA; j_call: TRBJ1-5; cdr3_nt: TGTGCTAGTGGCCCGATGACAGGAACAGGGTCTCAGCCCCAGCATTTT; cdr3_aa: CASGPMTGTGSQPQHF
d_call: TRBD2; v_call: TRBV7-2; clone_size: NA; j_call: TRBJ2-7; cdr3_nt: TGTGCCAGCAGTTTTAGCGGGGGTACCTACGAGCAGTACTTC; cdr3_aa: CASSFSGGTYEQYF
d_call: TRBD1; v_call: TRBV4-3; clone_size: NA; j_call: TRBJ2-1; cdr3_nt: TGCGCCAGCAGCCAAGAGGCTTGGGACAGGGCGACGGGGGAGCAGTTCTTC; cdr3_aa: CASSQEAWDRATGEQFF
d_call: NA; v_call: TRBV6-2/TRBV6-3; clone_size: NA; j_call: TRBJ1-1; cdr3_nt: TGTGCCAGCAGTTACCCGGGTTTTTCTGAAGCTTTCTTT; cdr3_aa: CASSYPGFSEAFF
d_call: NA; v_call: TRBV21-1; clone_size: NA; j_call: TRBJ1-2; cdr3_nt: TGTGCCAGCAGACGAACGAAAAACGCGCCGGGACAGGGGAAGAGCTACACCTTC; cdr3_aa: CASRRTKNAPGQGKSYTF
d_call: NA; v_call: TRBV19; clone_size: NA; j_call: TRBJ2-7; cdr3_nt: TGTGCCAGTAGTAGGTCGGGCGAGTCCTACGAGCAGTACTTC; cdr3_aa: CASSRSGESYEQYF
d_call: NA; v_call: TRBV12-3/TRBV12-4; clone_size: NA; j_call: TRBJ1-1; cdr3_nt: TGTGCCAGCAGTTTAGCGGCCACTGAAGCTTTCTTT; cdr3_aa: CASSLAATEAFF
d_call: NA; v_call: TRBV19; clone_size: NA; j_call: TRBJ1-6; cdr3_nt: TGTGCCAGTAGTATCGAGGACGGAGATTTTAATTCACCCCTCCACTTT; cdr3_aa: CASSIEDGDFNSPLHF
d_call: TRBD1; v_call: TRBV6-2/TRBV6-3; clone_size: NA; j_call: TRBJ1-3; cdr3_nt: TGTGCCAGCAGTTTGGGACAGAACTCTGGAAACACCATATATTTT; cdr3_aa: CASSLGQNSGNTIYF
d_call: NA; v_call: TRBV5-5; clone_size: NA; j_call: TRBJ1-2; cdr3_nt: TGTGCCAGCAGGGTTGGCGGCAGGACCATCTATGGCTACACCTTC; cdr3_aa: CASRVGGRTIYGYTF
d_call: NA; v_call: TRBV5-4; clone_size: NA; j_call: TRBJ2-1; cdr3_nt: TGTGCCAGCAGCTTGGAGGCAGGATCCTACAATGAGCAGTTCTTC; cdr3_aa: CASSLEAGSYNEQFF
d_call: NA; v_call: TRBV6-2/TRBV6-3; clone_size: once; j_call: TRBJ2-6; cdr3_nt: TGTGCCAGCAGTTACGGGGCAGGAGGCTCTGGGGCCAACGTCCTGACTTTC; cdr3_aa: CASSYGAGGSGANVLTF
d_call: TRBD1; v_call: TRBV14; clone_size: NA; j_call: TRBJ2-5; cdr3_nt: TGTGCCAGCAGCCACCGGACAGGCGAAGAGACCCAGTACTTC; cdr3_aa: CASSHRTGEETQYF
d_call: NA; v_call: TRBV5-5; clone_size: NA; j_call: TRBJ1-6; cdr3_nt: TGTGCCAGCAGCTTGGGGCCATTCGTGAACCAAATTTCACCCCTCCACTTT; cdr3_aa: CASSLGPFVNQISPLHF
d_call: NA; v_call: TRBV16; clone_size: NA; j_call: TRBJ2-7; cdr3_nt: TGTGCCAGCAGCCAATCCACATGGAACGAGCAGTACTTC; cdr3_aa: CASSQSTWNEQYF
d_call: NA; v_call: TRBV28; clone_size: NA; j_call: TRBJ1-1; cdr3_nt: TGTGCCAGCAGTTTCCCACCCGCAACATCCTCGAGACCGATCACTGAAGCTTTCTTT; cdr3_aa: CASSFPPATSSRPITEAFF
d_call: TRBD1; v_call: TRBV2; clone_size: NA; j_call: TRBJ1-1; cdr3_nt: TGTGCCAGCAGGGACAGGGAGTTCGACACTGAAGCTTTCTTT; cdr3_aa: CASRDREFDTEAFF
d_call: NA; v_call: TRBV6-4; clone_size: NA; j_call: TRBJ1-1; cdr3_nt: TGTGCCAGCAGCCCTCAACCGGGAAGCAACACTGAAGCTTTCTTT; cdr3_aa: CASSPQPGSNTEAFF
d_call: NA; v_call: TRBV11-2; clone_size: NA; j_call: TRBJ1-4; cdr3_nt: TGTGCCAGCAGCTTACCCGGGACGACTAATGAAAAACTGTTTTTT; cdr3_aa: CASSLPGTTNEKLFF
d_call: NA; v_call: TRBV30; clone_size: NA; j_call: TRBJ1-6; cdr3_nt: TGTGCCTGGTCGCCAGGGTTAAGTTCACCCCTCCACTTT; cdr3_aa: CAWSPGLSSPLHF
d_call: NA; v_call: TRBV7-9; clone_size: NA; j_call: TRBJ1-2; cdr3_nt: TGTGCCAGCTCGGCGGACAGCAACTATGGCTACACCTTC; cdr3_aa: CASSADSNYGYTF
d_call: TRBD1; v_call: TRBV7-2; clone_size: NA; j_call: TRBJ1-2; cdr3_nt: TGTGCCAGCAGCTCCGGACAGGACGACTATGGCTACACCTTC; cdr3_aa: CASSSGQDDYGYTF
d_call: NA; v_call: TRBV9; clone_size: NA; j_call: TRBJ1-1; cdr3_nt: TGTGCCAGCAGCGTAGCTCGGGGGGACACTGAAGCTTTCTTT; cdr3_aa: CASSVARGDTEAFF
d_call: NA; v_call: TRBV30; clone_size: NA; j_call: TRBJ1-2; cdr3_nt: TGTGCCTGGAGTGTCGGCCTCTATGGCTACACCTTC; cdr3_aa: CAWSVGLYGYTF
d_call: NA; v_call: TRBV9; clone_size: NA; j_call: TRBJ1-3; cdr3_nt: TGTGCCAGCAGCGTAGGGCAGCTTGGAAACACCATATATTTT; cdr3_aa: CASSVGQLGNTIYF
d_call: TRBD1; v_call: TRBV4-3; clone_size: NA; j_call: TRBJ2-3; cdr3_nt: TGCGCCAGCAGCCAAGATCGACGACCCAGGGGGATCACAGATACGCAGTATTTT; cdr3_aa: CASSQDRRPRGITDTQYF
d_call: NA; v_call: TRBV6-5; clone_size: NA; j_call: TRBJ1-1; cdr3_nt: TGTGCCAGCAACAGCAACACTGAAGCTTTCTTT; cdr3_aa: CASNSNTEAFF
d_call: NA; v_call: TRBV19; clone_size: NA; j_call: TRBJ2-7; cdr3_nt: TGTGCCAGTAGTTCGGGTAGGGGCTCCTACGAGCAGTACTTC; cdr3_aa: CASSSGRGSYEQYF
d_call: TRBD1; v_call: TRBV5-6; clone_size: NA; j_call: TRBJ1-5; cdr3_nt: TGTGCCAGCAGAAAACAGGGGTTTGGCAATCAGCCCCAGCATTTT; cdr3_aa: CASRKQGFGNQPQHF
d_call: NA; v_call: TRBV9; clone_size: NA; j_call: TRBJ2-1; cdr3_nt: TGTGCCAGCAGCGTAGCCGGCCCCAGCTCCTACAATGAGCAGTTCTTC; cdr3_aa: CASSVAGPSSYNEQFF
d_call: NA; v_call: TRBV6-2/TRBV6-3; clone_size: NA; j_call: TRBJ1-2; cdr3_nt: TGTGCCAGCAGTTACGTAACTAGAGATGACTACACCTTC; cdr3_aa: CASSYVTRDDYTF